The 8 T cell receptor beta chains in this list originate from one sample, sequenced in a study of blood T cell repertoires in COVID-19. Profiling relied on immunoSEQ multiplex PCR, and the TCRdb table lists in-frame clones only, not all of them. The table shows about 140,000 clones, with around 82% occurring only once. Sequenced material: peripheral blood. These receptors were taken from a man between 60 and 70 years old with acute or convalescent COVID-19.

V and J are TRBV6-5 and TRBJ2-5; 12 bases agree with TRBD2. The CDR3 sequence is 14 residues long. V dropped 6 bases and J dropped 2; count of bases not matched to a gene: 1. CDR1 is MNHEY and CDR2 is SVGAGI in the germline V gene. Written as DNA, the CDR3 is TGTGCCAGCAGGCTAGCGGGAGGGCAAGAGACCCAGTACTTC. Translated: CASRLAGGQETQYF.

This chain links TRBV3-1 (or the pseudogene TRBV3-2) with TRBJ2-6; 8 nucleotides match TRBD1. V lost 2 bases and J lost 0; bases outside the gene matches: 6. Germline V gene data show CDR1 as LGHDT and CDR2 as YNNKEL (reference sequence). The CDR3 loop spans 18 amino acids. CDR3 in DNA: TGTGCCAGCAGCCAAAACAGGGGGGCCTTCTCTGGGGCCAACGTCCTGACTTTC. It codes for CASSQNRGAFSGANVLTF.

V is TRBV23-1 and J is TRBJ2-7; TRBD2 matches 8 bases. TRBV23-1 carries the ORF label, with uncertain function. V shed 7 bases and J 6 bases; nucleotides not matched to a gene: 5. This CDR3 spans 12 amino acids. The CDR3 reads CASTGGVVEQYF. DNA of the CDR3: TGCGCCAGCACGGGAGGGGTGGTCGAGCAGTACTTC.

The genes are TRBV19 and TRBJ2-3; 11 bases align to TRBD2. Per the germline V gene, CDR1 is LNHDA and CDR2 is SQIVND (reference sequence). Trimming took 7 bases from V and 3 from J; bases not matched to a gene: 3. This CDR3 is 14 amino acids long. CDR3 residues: CASKGLADTDTQYF. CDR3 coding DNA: TGTGCCAGTAAGGGACTAGCGGATACAGATACGCAGTATTTT. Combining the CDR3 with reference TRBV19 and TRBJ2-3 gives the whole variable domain DGGITQSPKYLFRKEGQNVTLSCEQNLNHDAMYWYRQDPGQGLRLIYYSQIVNDFQKGDIAEGYSVSREKKESFPLTVTSAQKNPTAFYLCASKGLADTDTQYFGPGTRLTVL.

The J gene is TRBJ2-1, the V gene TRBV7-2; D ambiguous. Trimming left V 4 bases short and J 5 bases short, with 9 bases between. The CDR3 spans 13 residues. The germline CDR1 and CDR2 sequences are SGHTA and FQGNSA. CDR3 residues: CASSSQVDNEQFF. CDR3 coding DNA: TGTGCCAGCAGCTCCCAGGTTGACAATGAGCAGTTCTTC.

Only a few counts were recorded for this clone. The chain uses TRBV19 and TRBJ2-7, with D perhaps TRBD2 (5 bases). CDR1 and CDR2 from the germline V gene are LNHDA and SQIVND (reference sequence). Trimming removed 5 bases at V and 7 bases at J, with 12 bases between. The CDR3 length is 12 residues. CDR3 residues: CASSAGLGEQYF. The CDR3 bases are TGTGCCAGTAGTGCCGGACTCGGGGAGCAGTACTTC.

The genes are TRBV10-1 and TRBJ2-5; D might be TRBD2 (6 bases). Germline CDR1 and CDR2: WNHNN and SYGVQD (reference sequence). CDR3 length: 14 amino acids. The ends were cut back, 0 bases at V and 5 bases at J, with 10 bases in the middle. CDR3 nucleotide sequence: TGCGCCAGCAGTGAGTCCGGCGGGACGGAGACCCAGTACTTC. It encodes CASSESGGTETQYF.

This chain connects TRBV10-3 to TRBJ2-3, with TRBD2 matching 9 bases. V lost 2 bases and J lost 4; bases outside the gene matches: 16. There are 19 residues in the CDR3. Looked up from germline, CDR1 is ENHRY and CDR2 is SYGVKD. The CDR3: CAISEEEIGAGGTADTQYF. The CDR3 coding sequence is TGTGCCATCAGTGAGGAGGAGATTGGGGCGGGAGGGACGGCAGATACGCAGTATTTT.